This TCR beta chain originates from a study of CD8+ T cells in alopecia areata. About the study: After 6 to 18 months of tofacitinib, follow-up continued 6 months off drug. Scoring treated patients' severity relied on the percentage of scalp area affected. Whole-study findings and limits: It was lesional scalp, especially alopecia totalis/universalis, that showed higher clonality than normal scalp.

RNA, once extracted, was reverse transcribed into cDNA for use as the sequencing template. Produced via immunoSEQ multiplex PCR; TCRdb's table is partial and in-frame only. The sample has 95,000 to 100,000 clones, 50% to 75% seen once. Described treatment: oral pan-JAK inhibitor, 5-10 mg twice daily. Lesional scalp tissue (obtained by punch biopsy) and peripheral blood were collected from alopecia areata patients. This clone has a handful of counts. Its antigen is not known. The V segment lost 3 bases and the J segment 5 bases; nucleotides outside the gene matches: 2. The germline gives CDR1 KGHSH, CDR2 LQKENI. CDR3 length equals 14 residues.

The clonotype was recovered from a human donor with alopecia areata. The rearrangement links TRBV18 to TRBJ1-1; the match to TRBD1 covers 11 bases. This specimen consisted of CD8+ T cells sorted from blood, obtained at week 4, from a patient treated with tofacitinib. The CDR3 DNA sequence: TGTGCCAGCTCACCGGGACAGGGGGTAACTGAAGCTTTCTTT. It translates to CASSPGQGVTEAFF.